The 20 T cell receptor beta chains presented below share a single source sample, sequenced in a study of regulatory T cells in long-lasting Graves disease. Time point reported: newly diagnosed GD, antithyroid drugs for less than 3 months. The TCR library used RNA extracted from PBMCs. The TCR beta library used iRepertoire HTBI primers with Arm-PCR amplification of CDR3. TCRdb itself ran the multiplex PCR reads through MiXCR, one entry per CDR3 protein. The sample holds 450,000 to 650,000 distinct CDR3 sequences, about 15% seen once. The same sample was also studied in work on T cells in Graves' hyperthyroidism and ophthalmopathy.

Material: peripheral blood mononuclear cells (PBMCs), obtained at new diagnosis, from a patient treated with antithyroid drugs. The receptors derive from a woman aged 35-60 years with Graves disease.

The table lists this clonotype with a few counts. Germline and junction disagree at one end, which may indicate a read error. The chain is built from TRBV30 and TRBJ2-1, with a possible D match to TRBD2 (6 bases). Germline CDR1 GTSNPN, CDR2 SVGIG (reference sequence). CDR3 size: 13 residues. This chain's CDR3 is CACSDGGPTEQFF. DNA for the CDR3: TGTGCCTGCAGTGACGGGGGTCCGACTGAGCAGTTCTTC. Supplemented by reference TRBV30 and TRBJ2-1, the full variable domain reads SQTIHQWPATLVQPVGSPLSLECTVEGTSNPNLYWYRQAAGRGLQLLFYSVGIGQISSEVPQNLSASRPQDRQFILSSKKLLLSDSGFYLCACSDGGPTEQFFGPGTRLTVL.

This clonotype occurred many times. This chain links TRBV20-1 with TRBJ1-5, with D maybe TRBD1 (5 bases). This CDR3 has 18 amino acids. V was cut by 5 bases and J by 4 bases, with 27 bases left in between. Germline values: CDR1 DFQATT, CDR2 SNEGSKA (reference sequence). The DNA for the CDR3 is TGCAGTGCTGGGAGGGACCGCGAGGCCCTGCTAGGGAATCAGCCCCAGCATTTT. Translation: CSAGRDREALLGNQPQHF.

This clonotype was seen a handful of times. CDR3 DNA: TGCGCCAGCAGCTCGGTGGGCCAGGGGGGGCATGAGCAGTTCTTC. It is translated as CASSSVGQGGHEQFF. V gene TRBV4-1 combines with J gene TRBJ2-1, with D perhaps TRBD1 or TRBD2 (7 bases each). The CDR3 extends over 15 amino acids. The germline V gene encodes CDR1 MGHRA and CDR2 YSYEKL. The V end was cut by 5 bases, the J end by 8 bases, with 19 bases between.

This clonotype was observed at least ten times. The chain couples TRBV2 to TRBJ1-2; unclear D gene. The CDR3 sequence is 14 residues long. Germline CDR1 and CDR2: SNHLY and FYNNEI. V shed 7 bases and J shed 7 bases, with 19 bases lying between them. CDR3 residues: CASTEGTGVRGYTF. The CDR3, as DNA: TGTGCCAGCACAGAGGGTACCGGGGTTCGTGGCTACACCTTC.

At least ten counts were recorded for this clonotype. This chain connects TRBV6-2 or TRBV6-3 to TRBJ1-5; D may be TRBD1 (5 bases). V lost 6 bases and J lost 2, with 14 bases in between. Germline V gene sequence: CDR1 MNHEY, CDR2 SVGEGT. CDR3 length equals 15 residues. The CDR3 region is CASRNPGYGNQPQHF. The CDR3 DNA follows: TGTGCCAGCAGGAACCCAGGGTATGGCAATCAGCCCCAGCATTTT.

The chain recombines TRBV12-3 or TRBV12-4 with TRBJ2-3, with D possibly matching TRBD2 (6 bases). CDR3 size: 18 residues. Trimming removed 6 bases at V and 1 base at J, with 23 bases between. Here the CDR3 DNA reads TGTGCCAGCAGCGTTCCCCCCGGATGGGGGGATGGCACAGATACGCAGTATTTT. Its protein product is CASSVPPGWGDGTDTQYF.

In its sample, this clonotype was seen many times. V is TRBV20-1 and J is TRBJ1-2; TRBD1 matches 7 bases. The CDR3 sequence is 14 residues long. CDR1 DFQATT and CDR2 SNEGSKA come from the germline V gene (reference sequence). V was clipped by 4 bases and J by 4 bases; unmatched bases: 9. The CDR3 DNA reads as TGCAGTGCTACTAACCCGACAGGGCCCTATGGCTACACCTTC. As protein: CSATNPTGPYGYTF.

This clonotype has at least ten counts. Sequence at one end of the junction differs from germline and may be a read error. The chain is built from TRBV5-1 and TRBJ1-2; a possible D gene is TRBD1 (5 bases). The CDR3 sequence is 14 residues long. The germline CDR1 and CDR2 sequences are SGHRS and YFSETQ. The CDR3 DNA follows: TGCGCCAGCAGGTTGGACACGACGGACTATGGCTACACCTTC. This gives the protein CASRLDTTDYGYTF. Drawing the rest from reference TRBV5-1 and TRBJ1-2, the complete variable domain is KAGVTQTPRYLIKTRGQQVTLSCSPISGHRSVSWYQQTPGQGLQFLFEYFSETQRNKGNFPGRFSGRQFSNSRSEMNVSTLELGDSALYLCASRLDTTDYGYTFGSGTRLTVV.

The V call is TRBV7-9, the J call TRBJ2-1; TRBD1 might be the D (6 bases). The V and J ends lost 4 bases and 14 bases respectively, with 12 bases between them. This CDR3 contains 11 residues. Germline CDR1 is SEHNR and CDR2 is FQNEAQ (reference sequence). CDR3 loop: CASSSGEFEFF. CDR3 nucleotide sequence: TGTGCCAGCAGCTCAGGGGAGTTTGAGTTCTTC.

This clonotype has a handful of counts. This chain joins TRBV6-1 and TRBJ1-5; D possibly corresponds to TRBD1 (6 bases). This CDR3 is 15 amino acids long. The V gene lost 1 base and the J gene lost 3 bases, with 10 bases spanning the gap. Germline lookup yields CDR1 MNHNS and CDR2 SASEGT. The CDR3 sequence is CASSEEWTVNQPQHF. The CDR3 DNA reads as TGTGCCAGCAGTGAAGAGTGGACAGTCAATCAGCCCCAGCATTTT.

This chain joins TRBV19 and TRBJ2-5; a possible D gene is TRBD2 (6 bases). V was cut by 1 base and J by 5 bases, with 20 bases left in between. The CDR3 is 17 amino acids. In germline, CDR1 is LNHDA, CDR2 SQIVND (reference sequence). CDR3 region: CASSIVLLRDSSETQYF. CDR3 coding DNA: TGTGCCAGTAGTATAGTGCTTCTCAGGGACTCGAGCGAGACCCAGTACTTC.

This clonotype was seen many times. The chain carries TRBV11-2 and TRBJ2-1; weak D call: TRBD2 (6 bases). The V end lost 1 base, the J end lost 9 bases, and 16 bases lay between the germline ends. The CDR3 totals 15 residues. Per the germline V gene, CDR1 is SGHAT and CDR2 is FQNNGV. The CDR3 sequence: CASSLAGDFRAEQFF. The CDR3 region has the DNA TGTGCCAGCAGCTTAGCGGGGGACTTCAGGGCTGAGCAGTTCTTC.

At least ten counts were recorded for this clonotype. The V and J genes are TRBV2 and TRBJ1-1; no clear D. This CDR3 is built from 12 residues. CDR1 and CDR2 from the germline V gene are SNHLY and FYNNEI. V was cut by 6 bases and J by 12 bases, with 17 bases left in between. CDR3 region: CASRWGAQGPFF. In DNA form, the CDR3 reads TGTGCCAGCAGATGGGGTGCCCAAGGACCTTTCTTT.

This clonotype has just a few counts. The V and J genes are TRBV9 and TRBJ2-5; no clear D gene. The germline V gene has CDR1 SGDLS and CDR2 YYNGEE. Trimming took 1 base from V and 0 from J, leaving 7 bases between them. This CDR3 has 14 amino acids. The CDR3 nucleotides are TGTGCCAGCAGCGTACATCCGTACCAAGAGACCCAGTACTTC. Its protein is CASSVHPYQETQYF.

This clonotype was counted at least ten times. The chain combines TRBV29-1 with TRBJ1-6; a weak D match, TRBD1 (5 bases). The CDR3 consists of 15 residues. The germline CDR1 and CDR2 sequences are SQVTM and ANQGSEA. CDR3 sequence: CTLPDGEGKNSPLHF. In nucleotides, the CDR3 is TGCACCCTCCCCGATGGGGAGGGGAAGAATTCACCCCTCCACTTT.

Of note for this clonotype: This may stem from a read error, because a much larger clone lies one nucleotide away. The chain carries TRBV20-1 and TRBJ1-2, with no clear D. With 5 bases removed from V and 3 bases from J, the gap between germline ends came to 19 bases. Germline assignment: CDR1 DFQATT and CDR2 SNEGSKA (reference sequence). The CDR3 contains 15 residues. CDR3 sequence reads: CSAERQDESYYGYTF. CDR3 nucleotide sequence: TGCAGTGCTGAGAGGCAGGACGAATCATACTATGGCTACACCTTC.

Turning to this clonotype: Given the absence of the conserved phenylalanine or tryptophan at the CDR3 end, a read error is likely. The chain recombines TRBV2 with TRBJ1-2; D remains ambiguous. The V gene lost 4 bases and the J gene lost 8 bases, with 5 bases spanning the gap. The CDR3 runs to 10 residues. Germline V lookup: CDR1 SNHLY, CDR2 FYNNEI. The CDR3 sequence: CASSGSGYTL. DNA for the CDR3: TGTGCCAGCAGTGGCTCAGGCTACACCCTC.

This clonotype turned up a few times. V and J are TRBV7-2 and TRBJ2-2; tentatively, D is TRBD2 (5 bases). This CDR3 is built from 18 residues. V lost 1 base and J 2 bases, leaving 17 bases between the germline ends. Germline CDR1 SGHTA, CDR2 FQGNSA. The CDR3 nucleotides are TGTGCCAGCAGCTTAGGAGGGTGGTTAGCGCCCAACACCGGGGAGCTGTTTTTT. Translated: CASSLGGWLAPNTGELFF.

This sequence joins TRBV24-1 and TRBJ1-4, with 9 nucleotides matching TRBD1. CDR3 length: 16 amino acids. After removal of 3 bases from V and 3 bases from J, the junction contained 4 bases not matched to a gene. The germline gives CDR1 KGHDR, CDR2 SFDVKD. Here the CDR3 DNA reads TGTGCCACCAGTGATGGGGGACAGGGTCCTAATGAAAAACTGTTTTTT. It encodes CATSDGGQGPNEKLFF.

This clonotype came up many times. The J gene is TRBJ2-5, the V gene TRBV3-1, with unresolved D. V dropped 6 bases and J dropped 3 bases, with 17 bases sitting between them. Germline V gene lookup returns CDR1 LGHDT and CDR2 YNNKEL (reference sequence). CDR3 length: 15 residues. The CDR3 nucleotides read TGTGCCAGCAGAGGGATTAGGCTCGATAAAGAGACCCAGTACTTC. Translating gives CASRGIRLDKETQYF.